This T cell receptor (beta chain) emerged from a study of T cell repertoires in cytomegalovirus infection. Study summary: Both a matching HLA type and CMV infection were indicated by public TCR beta signatures. Study-level points and caveats: Using cumulative public TCR beta family frequency, the authors identified those who carried CMV together with the relevant HLA. Ex vivo, HLA-C-restricted CMV-specific TCR beta clonotypes prevailed over the rest of the response.

This clonotype has ten or more counts. No antigen is known for it. The CDR3 covers 13 residues. Germline assignment: CDR1 DFQATT and CDR2 SNEGSKA (reference sequence). The V and J ends lost 1 base and 0 bases respectively, with 5 bases between them. MiXCR, applied by TCRdb to the reads, yields one record per CDR3 protein. The data hold around 440,000 distinct CDR3 sequences, with around 11% observed a single time. This receptor was obtained from a human donor in good health (CMV status not recorded). Some clones in this sample may be carry-over from other donors' samples. This chain links TRBV20-1 with TRBJ2-3; D is unresolved. Material for sequencing was PBMCs. Here the CDR3 reads CSARVISTDTQYF. The CDR3 coding sequence is TGCAGTGCTAGAGTCATAAGCACAGATACGCAGTATTTT.